This TCR beta chain appears in the sequencing data of a study of neurological immune-mediated disorders (dated by TCRdb to between 2018 and 2020). As for the study more broadly: Using UMI-based sequencing, the study compared peripheral blood TCR-beta repertoires from patients with HTLV-I-associated myelopathy (HAM/TSP), patients with multiple sclerosis, and healthy controls. The cohort was made up of approximately 71 subjects, consisting of some 15 HAM/TSP patients, 34 multiple sclerosis patients and 20 healthy controls. Longitudinal samples, technical triplicates and paired sorted CD4+ and CD8+ T-cell subsets, alongside PBMC samples, were included among the roughly 96 TCR-beta libraries.

CDR1 DFQATT and CDR2 SNEGSKA are derived from the germline V gene (reference sequence). The germline V end is reduced by 5 bases and the J end by 4 bases; junction bases left unmatched: 19. Counted from cysteine to phenylalanine, this CDR3 has 18 amino acids. The read is trimmed to its CDR3 DNA, 54 bases read in frame from base 1. Blood bank volunteers in Maryland, USA served as the healthy controls. For unsorted PBMC libraries, 2 million PBMCs were used after storage in RNAlater at -80 degrees C until RNA extraction. Peripheral blood underwent Ficoll-Hypaque density gradient centrifugation to isolate PBMCs, which were then cryopreserved in liquid nitrogen. cDNA synthesis used template-switch 5'RACE with a primer carrying a 10-nucleotide random unique molecular identifier tagging each TCR transcript. Over 160 million TCR-beta sequences, covering 15-18 subjects, were produced in each sequencing run. The RNeasy kit was used for extraction of total RNA. The KAPA Real-time Library Amplification kit was used to amplify TCR-beta VDJ regions with primers for the TCR constant region and the 5'RACE anchor. Sample indexes and Illumina adaptors were added in a first PCR, and a second PCR then increased library yield. After Ampure bead purification, the TCR product of roughly 650 bp was size-selected on a 2% E-gel SizeSelection system. Before pooling, library quality was checked on a Bioanalyzer, concentration was measured with Qubit, and libraries were quantified with the Kapa Library Quantification kit. Libraries were sequenced paired-end 2 x 150 bp on an Illumina HiSeq 2500. To increase sequence diversity, about 25-31% phiX was spiked into each library pool. The original pipeline was this. Quality-filtered reads were processed with the UMI-based MiGEC pipeline, and over 85% of raw TCR sequences were removed by the MiGEC pipeline during error correction. IMGT germline references were used for alignment of VDJ genes, and clonotypes were defined by a unique CDR3 amino acid sequence together with V-J genes. Clonal expansion, Shannon diversity and CDR3 relatedness were evaluated with VDJtools (CalcPairwiseDistances, ClusterSamples), while phylogenetic trees were built in CLCbio workbench. Expanded clones were defined as having at least 8 unique UMIs, based on coefficient-of-variation modelling across technical triplicates. TCRdb took the public reads, trimmed them with fastp at Q25, ran MiXCR for clone calling and kept in-frame beta chains. CDR3 protein duplicates are merged, each entry listing the most common genes and DNA. The V and J calls and clone size are TCRdb's, not the authors'. Counted in this sample were about 27,000 distinct CDR3 sequences; about 21% of them appeared once. Roughly 16% of the sample rests with the top ten.

The study at large found these results: No identical CDR3 amino acid sequences were shared among expanded clones across subjects, suggesting private TCR-beta repertoires in all groups. TCR clonal expansion was highest in HAM/TSP patients and lowest in MS patients, with MS patients falling below even healthy controls.

This clonotype was counted many times. The specificity of this receptor is unknown. No base qualities exist here, and no much larger clone lies one base off it. The chain is encoded by TRBV20-1 joined to TRBJ2-2; a stretch of 7 junction bases matches TRBD1. The receptor's source is a woman between 55 and 75 years old in good health. The sequenced sample consisted of PBMCs. In nucleotide form, the sequence is TGCAGTGCTTACGCTCCCTCCCGACAGGGTAGTCGCACCGGGGAGCTGTTTTTT. Translated, it reads CSAYAPSRQGSRTGELFF.